This T cell receptor (beta chain) stems from a study of T cells in Graves' hyperthyroidism and ophthalmopathy. Study-level information: Peripheral blood draws took place at initial diagnosis, ahead of any treatment. Findings of the study overall: Ophthalmopathy, as predicted by the model, came a median around 7 months after the prediction.

Only a few counts were recorded for this clonotype. What it binds is unknown. RNA transcripts were the template for amplifying TCR beta CDR3 regions. HTBI primers were used for first-round RT-PCR of the TCR CDR3. TCRdb analysed the multiplex PCR reads with MiXCR anew, one entry per CDR3 protein. This table has hundreds of thousands of distinct CDR3 sequences, around 21% appearing once. The CDR3 is made up of 14 amino acids. Germline loops: CDR1 MNHEY, CDR2 SMNVEV (reference sequence). Trimming removed 4 bases at V and 7 bases at J, with 17 bases between. The TCR comes from a man aged 25-40 years with Graves' ophthalmopathy. The sequenced sample consisted of blood. The genes are TRBV27 and TRBJ2-7; no clear D. The CDR3 reads CASSSQVPGREQYF. CDR3 DNA sequence: TGTGCCAGCAGTTCCCAAGTTCCAGGCCGGGAGCAGTACTTC.